A selection of T cell receptor beta chains follows, all from one sample in a study of blood T cell repertoires in COVID-19. Some clones are missing from TCRdb's copy, which holds only in-frame ones; the method was immunoSEQ multiplex PCR. This sample has 150,000 to 200,000 clones, with 87% found just once. The sequencing input was peripheral blood. The receptors here all came from a woman aged 55-69 years who had recovered from COVID-19. Both conserved end residues are part of each CDR3. The D gene is left open where the match is weak. The size of a clone is reported for some rows only, either as once, few or many, or as a class for expanded clones.

size	V	J	D	CDR3	DNA
few	TRBV12-3/TRBV12-4	TRBJ1-2	TRBD1	CASSLSQGAGYTF	TGTGCCAGCAGTTTATCCCAGGGGGCCGGCTACACCTTC
.	TRBV28	TRBJ2-7	.	CASSPADNAGAYEQYF	TGTGCCAGCAGTCCCGCTGACAACGCGGGTGCCTACGAGCAGTACTTC
once	TRBV27	TRBJ1-2	TRBD1	CASRDRADYGYTF	TGTGCCAGCAGGGACAGGGCAGACTATGGCTACACCTTC
.	TRBV28	TRBJ1-2	.	CASSFFTQDYGYTF	TGTGCCAGCAGTTTCTTTACGCAGGACTATGGCTACACCTTC
.	TRBV5-1	TRBJ2-3	TRBD1	CASGGQGGSDTQYF	TGCGCCAGTGGGGGACAGGGAGGTTCGGATACGCAGTATTTT
once	TRBV19	TRBJ1-5	.	CAQGTVPNQPQHF	TGTGCCCAGGGCACCGTCCCCAATCAGCCCCAGCATTTT
few	TRBV4-1	TRBJ1-3	TRBD1	CASSLNPTGGLKRNTIYF	TGCGCCAGCAGCCTGAACCCGACAGGGGGCTTGAAAAGAAACACCATATATTTT
.	TRBV10-3	TRBJ1-1	.	CAISDIRGSEAFF	TGTGCCATCAGTGACATCAGGGGATCTGAAGCTTTCTTT
.	TRBV10-1	TRBJ2-7	.	CASSERGPGRIEQYF	TGCGCCAGCAGTGAGCGAGGGCCGGGAAGGATCGAGCAGTACTTC
.	TRBV7-9	TRBJ1-1	TRBD1	CASSQGQVWTEAFF	TGTGCCAGCAGCCAGGGACAGGTATGGACTGAAGCTTTCTTT
.	TRBV5-6	TRBJ1-1	.	CASSLGVTEAFF	TGTGCCAGCAGCTTGGGAGTCACTGAAGCTTTCTTT
once	TRBV4-3	TRBJ2-3	TRBD2	CASSQGLAAPDTQYF	TGCGCCAGCAGCCAAGGACTAGCGGCGCCCGATACGCAGTATTTT
.	TRBV7-8	TRBJ2-7	TRBD2	CASSRTILAGGNEQYF	TGTGCCAGCAGCCGAACGATACTAGCGGGGGGAAACGAGCAGTACTTC
.	TRBV9	TRBJ1-1	.	CASSVDSTNTEAFF	TGTGCCAGCAGCGTAGACAGTACGAACACTGAAGCTTTCTTT
.	TRBV7-9	TRBJ2-1	.	CASSPTFRGRGDNEQFF	TGTGCCAGCAGCCCTACTTTTCGGGGTCGTGGCGACAATGAGCAGTTCTTC
.	TRBV24-1	TRBJ1-1	TRBD1	CATSADRGTEAFF	TGTGCCACCAGTGCGGACAGGGGGACTGAAGCTTTCTTT
.	TRBV9	TRBJ2-7	TRBD1	CASSVGTGEAYEQYF	TGTGCCAGCAGCGTAGGGACAGGGGAAGCCTACGAGCAGTACTTC
.	TRBV11-2	TRBJ1-3	TRBD1	CASSTLQGARGNTIYF	TGTGCCAGCAGCACCCTACAGGGGGCGCGTGGAAACACCATATATTTT
.	TRBV18	TRBJ1-1	.	CASPVPMNTEAFF	TGTGCCAGCCCGGTGCCTATGAACACTGAAGCTTTCTTT
.	TRBV18	TRBJ2-5	.	CASSPNAGLETQYF	TGTGCCAGCTCCCCGAATGCAGGGCTAGAGACCCAGTACTTC
once	TRBV5-1	TRBJ1-2	TRBD1	CASSLGQGNYGYTF	TGCGCCAGCAGCTTGGGACAGGGGAACTATGGCTACACCTTC
.	TRBV7-9	TRBJ1-1	.	CASSLMSSSPEAFF	TGTGCCAGCAGCTTAATGAGCTCCTCCCCTGAAGCTTTCTTT
few	TRBV27	TRBJ1-2	.	CASSLSSGSGYGYTF	TGTGCCAGCAGTTTATCGAGCGGGTCGGGCTATGGCTACACCTTC
few	TRBV6-2/TRBV6-3	TRBJ2-7	.	CASSLVGGPSYEQYF	TGTGCCAGCAGTCTCGTCGGGGGACCCTCCTACGAGCAGTACTTC
few	TRBV30	TRBJ2-7	TRBD1	CAWSVWDRGRNEQYF	TGTGCCTGGAGTGTTTGGGACAGGGGGCGCAACGAGCAGTACTTC
.	TRBV4-1	TRBJ2-7	.	CASSQGVPADYEQYF	TGCGCCAGCAGCCAAGGAGTTCCAGCGGACTACGAGCAGTACTTC
once	TRBV24-1	TRBJ2-1	.	CATSAPGQGWDEQFF	TGTGCCACCAGTGCCCCCGGCCAGGGGTGGGATGAGCAGTTCTTC
.	TRBV5-4	TRBJ1-2	.	CASSMQGSDGYTF	TGTGCCAGCAGCATGCAGGGAAGTGATGGCTACACCTTC
.	TRBV3-1/TRBV3-2	TRBJ1-6	.	CASSQGSGTRHF	TGTGCCAGCAGCCAAGGCTCCGGGACAAGGCACTTT
.	TRBV9	TRBJ2-3	TRBD2	CASSVGQAGGVDTQYF	TGTGCCAGCAGCGTAGGTCAGGCGGGGGGGGTAGATACGCAGTATTTT
.	TRBV19	TRBJ2-1	.	CASRLGAPYNEQFF	TGTGCCAGTCGTCTCGGTGCCCCCTACAATGAGCAGTTCTTC
.	TRBV5-1	TRBJ1-5	TRBD1	CASSSTGEGQPQHF	TGCGCCAGCAGCTCGACAGGGGAAGGGCAGCCCCAGCATTTT
few	TRBV9	TRBJ2-7	.	CASSVGGPLNYEQYF	TGTGCCAGCAGCGTAGGAGGGCCGCTAAACTACGAGCAGTACTTC
.	TRBV7-8	TRBJ1-2	.	CASSSRGWDYGYTF	TGTGCCAGCAGCTCCCGGGGTTGGGACTATGGCTACACCTTC
few	TRBV9	TRBJ2-1	.	CASSVERVSYNEQFF	TGTGCCAGCAGCGTAGAGAGAGTGAGCTACAATGAGCAGTTCTTC
.	TRBV28	TRBJ2-2	.	CASPDLDTGELFF	TGTGCCAGCCCAGACTTGGACACCGGGGAGCTGTTTTTT
.	TRBV27	TRBJ1-3	.	CASSLSGGLSSGNTIYF	TGTGCCAGCAGCCTCAGTGGGGGCCTATCCTCTGGAAACACCATATATTTT
.	TRBV20-1	TRBJ1-1	.	CSLQGNTEAFF	TGCAGTCTTCAGGGGAACACTGAAGCTTTCTTT
.	TRBV19	TRBJ2-1	TRBD2	CASSILSSGGATNEQFF	TGTGCCAGTAGTATCCTATCCAGCGGGGGGGCCACAAATGAGCAGTTCTTC
.	TRBV18	TRBJ2-7	.	CASSSGAGKNTYEQYF	TGTGCCAGCTCATCTGGTGCAGGAAAGAATACCTACGAGCAGTACTTC
.	TRBV19	TRBJ2-2	TRBD2	CASSTSGGAGFTGELFF	TGTGCCAGTAGTACTAGCGGGGGGGCCGGTTTCACCGGGGAGCTGTTTTTT